This TCR beta chain appears in the sequencing data of a study of T cell repertoires in cytomegalovirus infection. About the research overall: In public TCR beta signatures, there were indications of both CMV infection and matching HLA type. Study results and caveats: Clonotype analysis showed dominance of the ex vivo response by HLA-C-restricted CMV-specific TCR beta clonotypes. There were carriers of CMV plus the relevant HLA, and cumulative public TCR beta family frequency identified them.

Comments on this clonotype: Its specificity is unknown.

The ends were cut back, 0 bases at V and 7 bases at J, with 1 base in the middle. The CDR3 is 11 amino acids. The germline CDR1 and CDR2 sequences are LGHNT and FRNRAP. TCRdb redid the calling of the reads with MiXCR, one entry per CDR3 protein. The sample carries a few hundred thousand distinct CDR3 sequences, about a quarter recorded once. The receptor was isolated from a human donor in good health (CMV status not recorded). Some clones in this sample may be carry-over from other donors' samples. Material: PBMCs. The gene calls are TRBV12-5 and TRBJ1-5; no clear D gene. CDR3 sequence: CASGLVQPQHF. DNA of the CDR3: TGTGCTAGTGGTTTGGTCCAGCCCCAGCATTTT.